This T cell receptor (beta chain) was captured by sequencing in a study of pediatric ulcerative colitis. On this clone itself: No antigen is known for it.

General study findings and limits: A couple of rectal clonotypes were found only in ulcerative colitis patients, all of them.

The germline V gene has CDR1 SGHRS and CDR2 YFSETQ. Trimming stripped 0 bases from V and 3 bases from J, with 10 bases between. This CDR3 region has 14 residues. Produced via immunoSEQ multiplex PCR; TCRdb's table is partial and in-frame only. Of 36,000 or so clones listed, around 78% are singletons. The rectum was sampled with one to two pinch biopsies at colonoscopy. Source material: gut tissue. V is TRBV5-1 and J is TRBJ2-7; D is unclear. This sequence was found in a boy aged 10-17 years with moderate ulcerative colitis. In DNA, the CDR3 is TGCGCCAGCAGCTTGGCCTCAGAGATCTACGAGCAGTACTTC. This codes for CASSLASEIYEQYF. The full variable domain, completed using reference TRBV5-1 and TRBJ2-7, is KAGVTQTPRYLIKTRGQQVTLSCSPISGHRSVSWYQQTPGQGLQFLFEYFSETQRNKGNFPGRFSGRQFSNSRSEMNVSTLELGDSALYLCASSLASEIYEQYFGPGTRLTVT.